The sequence of this T cell receptor beta chain was determined in a study of cytomegalovirus exposure and HLA in healthy donors. Whole-study findings and limits: TCR beta V- and J-gene trimming, according to a later analysis, was linked to a missense DCLRE1C variant. High sensitivity and specificity were reportedly achieved when the classifier diagnosed cytomegalovirus status.

Remarks on this clone: Its target is not known.

PCR was performed using 60 Vbeta and 13 Jbeta primers. Method: immunoSEQ multiplex PCR; TCRdb's copy keeps in-frame clones and lacks some. The sample lists about 130,000 clones, around 85% occurring once. This CDR3 is 11 amino acids long. Trimming took off 5 bases at V and 5 bases at J, with 7 bases between the two ends. From germline, CDR1 is SGHTA and CDR2 FQGNSA. The TCR was taken from a boy younger than 18 in good health and CMV-seronegative. J is TRBJ2-7 and V is TRBV7-2; D remains unclear. The sample taken for sequencing was PBMCs. CDR3 bases: TGTGCCAGCAGCCATTCCCACGAGCAGTACTTC. It yields the protein CASSHSHEQYF.